This TCR beta chain was recorded in a study of blood T cell repertoires in COVID-19. Study overall: Material from acute and convalescent COVID-19 was sourced from the United States, Italy and Spain. PBMCs, B-cell-depleted T cells, or T cells provided the cDNA or gDNA that made up the material.

Study processing details: Using reference gene primer amplification, nucleated cell counts were estimated. Here immunoSEQ multiplex PCR was the method, and the copy in TCRdb shows in-frame clones only, minus some. V and J calls and clone size are copied from that table; D and trimming were computed from the DNA. The repertoire holds 120,000 to 150,000 clones, with more than 75% as singletons. The specimen was peripheral blood. This TCR was sampled from a man aged 45 to 65 who had recovered from COVID-19.

The CDR3 spells CASSDGQRYYGYTF. The CDR3, as DNA: TGTGCCAGCAGCGACGGACAGAGATACTATGGCTACACCTTC. The chain is built from TRBV5-8 and TRBJ1-2; possible D gene TRBD1, 6 bases. The CDR3 runs 14 residues. The V and J ends lost 4 bases and 3 bases respectively, with 13 bases between them. Germline loops: CDR1 SGHTS, CDR2 YDEGEE.